This T cell receptor beta chain was identified during a study of CD8 T cells in Susac syndrome. The study's findings and limits: The relatively small number of individuals in the TCR sequencing and HLA analysis was acknowledged by the study.

Sequencing of TCR beta was carried out in blood CD8+ and CD4+ T cells. Negative magnetic isolation gave CD8+ and CD4+ cells; FACS enriched CD8+ TEMRA. The V gene's germline CDR1 is DFQATT and CDR2 SNEGSKA (reference sequence). CDR3 length: 13 amino acids. The V and J ends lost 5 bases and 3 bases, in that order; junction bases with no gene match: 7. About this clonotype: Its matching antigen is unknown.

cDNA came from about 0.46 to 1 ug RNA primed by random hexamers. An immunoSEQ multiplex PCR generated amplified TCR beta CDR3 products spanning 54 Vbeta and 13 Jbeta. TCRdb independently ran MiXCR on the immunoSEQ multiplex PCR reads; one entry per CDR3 protein. This repertoire shows about 300,000 distinct CDR3 sequences, roughly 90% found once; its top ten account for less than 0.2%. The sequenced sample was CD8+ T cells from PBMCs. The sequence came from a human donor with multiple sclerosis. The chain couples TRBV20-1 to TRBJ2-7; 7 nucleotides match TRBD1. The CDR3 DNA follows: TGCAGTGCTCCACAGGGGTTGGGCTACGAGCAGTACTTC. Translation: CSAPQGLGYEQYF.